These T cell receptor beta chains were read from a single sample in a study of PD-1 blockade in classical Hodgkin lymphoma. TCRdb's table, derived via immunoSEQ multiplex PCR, lists solely in-frame clones and lacks some. The repertoire holds over 15,000 clones, with 70% to 85% as singletons. The sequences come from peripheral blood mononuclear cells (PBMCs), collected before the fourth cycle of nivolumab. These receptors came from a human donor with classical Hodgkin lymphoma. Both conserved end residues are part of each CDR3. The D gene is left open where the match is weak. The size field is filled for only some rows; it gives once, few, many or a size class.

>NA|NA|TRBJ2-1|TRBV5-1|13
CASSLASANEQFF
TGCGCCAGCAGCTTGGCTAGCGCCAATGAGCAGTTCTTC
>NA|NA|TRBJ2-3|TRBV29-1|13
CSASGVGTDTQYF
TGCAGCGCTTCAGGGGTCGGCACAGATACGCAGTATTTT
>NA|NA|TRBJ2-5|TRBV9|14
CASSVPGRGETQYF
TGTGCCAGCAGCGTACCGGGACGCGGGGAGACCCAGTACTTC
>NA|TRBD1|TRBJ1-2|TRBV29-1|13
CSVPGQGIEGYTF
TGCAGCGTCCCGGGACAGGGAATAGAAGGCTACACCTTC
>NA|NA|TRBJ2-2|TRBV10-2|14
CASRGGPATGELFF
TGCGCCAGCAGGGGGGGACCAGCCACCGGGGAGCTGTTTTTT
>NA|NA|TRBJ2-5|TRBV2|11
CASRLLGTQYF
TGTGCCAGCAGGCTCCTTGGGACCCAGTACTTC
>NA|TRBD1|TRBJ1-2|TRBV5-4|13
CAGGRDSNYGYTF
TGTGCCGGTGGGAGGGACAGCAACTATGGCTACACCTTC
>NA|NA|TRBJ1-6|TRBV19|14
CASKGGTDNSPLHF
TGTGCCAGTAAGGGCGGGACGGACAATTCACCCCTCCACTTT
>few|NA|TRBJ2-6|TRBV11-3|14
CASSPASGANVLTF
TGTGCCAGCAGCCCCGCCTCTGGGGCCAACGTCCTGACTTTC
>NA|NA|TRBJ2-2|TRBV7-7|16
CASSPEPGARTGELFF
TGTGCCAGCAGCCCAGAGCCGGGGGCTCGGACCGGGGAGCTGTTTTTT
>NA|NA|TRBJ2-7|TRBV27|13
CASSLQSPGIRYF
TGTGCCAGCAGTTTGCAGTCCCCAGGGATACGGTACTTC
>few|TRBD2|TRBJ2-1|TRBV2|14
CASSETSGNNEQFF
TGTGCCAGCAGTGAGACTAGCGGAAACAATGAGCAGTTCTTC
>NA|NA|TRBJ2-2|TRBV9|14
CASSTSGFRGELFF
TGTGCCAGCAGCACCTCAGGGTTTCGCGGGGAGCTGTTTTTT
>NA|NA|TRBJ2-2|TRBV4-3|14
CASSPALRTGELFF
TGCGCCAGCAGCCCGGCCCTTAGAACCGGGGAGCTGTTTTTT
>NA|NA|TRBJ2-6|TRBV19|14
CASRDSSGANVLTF
TGTGCCAGTAGAGACTCCTCTGGGGCCAACGTCCTGACTTTC
>NA|NA|TRBJ1-3|TRBV2|15
CASSQLAKAGNTIYF
TGTGCCAGCAGTCAACTAGCCAAGGCTGGAAACACCATATATTTT
>few|TRBD1|TRBJ2-7|TRBV7-9|17
CASSLVFMGQGLYEQYF
TGTGCCAGCAGCTTAGTATTTATGGGACAGGGGTTGTACGAGCAGTACTTC
>NA|NA|TRBJ2-5|TRBV7-9|16
CASSPQTGGYQETQYF
TGTGCCAGCAGCCCGCAGACTGGGGGGTACCAAGAGACCCAGTACTTC
>NA|NA|TRBJ1-3|TRBV7-8|14
CASSLGREFATIYF
TGTGCCAGCAGCTTAGGCCGAGAATTTGCCACCATATATTTT
>NA|NA|TRBJ2-7|TRBV7-2|12
CASSIEPYEQYF
TGTGCCAGCAGCATTGAACCCTACGAGCAGTACTTC
>NA|TRBD2|TRBJ2-7|TRBV27|17
CASSLGYGRQEAYEQYF
TGTGCCAGCAGTTTAGGATACGGGAGGCAAGAGGCCTACGAGCAGTACTTC
>NA|TRBD2|TRBJ2-7|TRBV25-1|14
CASSQSGGGYEQYF
TGTGCCAGCAGTCAGAGCGGGGGGGGCTACGAGCAGTACTTC
>NA|TRBD2|TRBJ2-1|TRBV11-2|17
CASRDNPAGGPYNEQFF
TGTGCCAGCAGGGACAATCCGGCGGGAGGACCCTACAATGAGCAGTTCTTC
>NA|TRBD2|TRBJ2-7|TRBV7-2|15
CASSSLTSGLYEQYF
TGTGCCAGCAGTTCCCTGACTAGCGGGCTTTACGAGCAGTACTTC
>NA|TRBD2|TRBJ2-1|TRBV9|16
CASSAFRAGVGNEQFF
TGTGCCAGCAGCGCCTTCAGAGCGGGAGTAGGCAATGAGCAGTTCTTC
>once|TRBD1|TRBJ1-2|TRBV28|15
CASKGASRTHYGYTF
TGTGCCAGCAAGGGGGCCTCCAGAACGCACTATGGCTACACCTTC
>NA|TRBD1|TRBJ1-4|TRBV6-1|16
CASSEAGRGRNEKLFF
TGTGCCAGCAGTGAAGCCGGAAGGGGGCGAAATGAAAAACTGTTTTTT
>NA|TRBD1|TRBJ1-5|TRBV5-1|16
CASSLLTGGINQPQHF
TGCGCCAGCAGCTTGTTGACAGGGGGCATTAATCAGCCCCAGCATTTT
>once|NA|TRBJ1-5|TRBV19|15
CASSMWQSSNQPQHF
TGTGCCAGTAGTATGTGGCAGTCTAGCAATCAGCCCCAGCATTTT
>NA|NA|TRBJ1-2|TRBV7-9|11
CASSSLGGYTF
TGTGCCAGCAGCTCCCTGGGGGGCTACACCTTC
>NA|NA|TRBJ1-5|TRBV5-1|16
CASSPEGHYSNQPQHF
TGCGCCAGCAGCCCTGAGGGACATTATAGCAATCAGCCCCAGCATTTT
>NA|NA|TRBJ1-5|TRBV15|16
CATSSSLRDRGQPQHF
TGTGCCACCAGCAGCTCCCTTAGGGATCGGGGACAGCCCCAGCATTTT
>NA|NA|TRBJ2-1|TRBV7-8|15
CASSLALERYNEQFF
TGTGCCAGCAGCTTAGCGCTGGAGCGCTACAATGAGCAGTTCTTC
>NA|TRBD1|TRBJ1-2|TRBV7-8|14
CASSRTGSNYGYTF
TGTGCCAGCAGTCGGACAGGGTCTAACTATGGCTACACCTTC
>NA|TRBD1|TRBJ2-1|TRBV2|12
CADRVTYNEQFF
TGTGCCGACAGGGTTACCTACAATGAGCAGTTCTTC
>NA|NA|TRBJ1-2|TRBV7-2|13
CASSLTASYGYTF
TGTGCCAGCAGCTTAACGGCCTCCTATGGCTACACCTTC
>NA|NA|TRBJ1-2|TRBV10-3|13
CANGKDSNYGYTF
TGTGCCAACGGGAAGGACAGTAACTATGGCTACACCTTC
>few|TRBD2|TRBJ2-1|TRBV29-1|13
CSVTSGGYNEQFF
TGCAGCGTTACTAGCGGGGGTTACAATGAGCAGTTCTTC
>NA|NA|TRBJ1-6|TRBV7-9|13
CASQMKEDSPLHF
TGTGCCAGTCAAATGAAGGAAGATTCACCCCTCCACTTT
>NA|NA|TRBJ2-1|TRBV29-1|11
CSVEGGHEQFF
TGCAGCGTTGAGGGTGGGCATGAGCAGTTCTTC
>once|NA|TRBJ2-2|TRBV11-2|14
CASSLVAGPGELFF
TGTGCCAGCAGCTTAGTGGCAGGTCCCGGGGAGCTGTTTTTT
>NA|NA|TRBJ1-2|TRBV18|15
CASSFSKGVDYGYTF
TGTGCCAGCTCCTTCTCAAAGGGGGTGGACTATGGCTACACCTTC
>NA|NA|TRBJ2-4|TRBV27|14
CASSRSTAKNIQYF
TGTGCCAGCAGTAGGAGCACAGCCAAAAACATTCAGTACTTC
>NA|NA|TRBJ1-2|TRBV6-1|15
CASSEGGGSNYGYTF
TGTGCCAGCAGTGAAGGTGGAGGGAGTAACTATGGCTACACCTTC
>few|TRBD2|TRBJ2-1|TRBV4-1|15
CASSQDLAGEFEQFF
TGCGCCAGCAGCCAAGATCTAGCGGGAGAGTTTGAGCAGTTCTTC
>NA|TRBD1|TRBJ1-4|TRBV7-9|15
CASNTPGTGTGKLFF
TGTGCCAGCAACACCCCCGGGACAGGGACGGGAAAACTGTTTTTT
>NA|NA|TRBJ2-1|TRBV9|12
CASSVDRKEQFF
TGTGCCAGCAGCGTAGACAGGAAAGAGCAGTTCTTC
>few|NA|TRBJ2-5|TRBV5-1|15
CASSFDYQGRETQYF
TGCGCCAGCAGCTTCGATTATCAGGGGCGAGAGACCCAGTACTTC
>NA|TRBD1|TRBJ2-3|TRBV7-9|13
CASSSGQADTQYF
TGTGCCAGCAGCTCGGGACAGGCAGATACGCAGTATTTT
>NA|NA|TRBJ2-3|TRBV11-2|12
CASSPFTDTQYF
TGTGCCAGCAGCCCCTTCACAGATACGCAGTATTTT
>NA|TRBD1|TRBJ1-2|TRBV10-3|15
CAIRIVGTGGESYTF
TGTGCCATCAGAATAGTAGGGACAGGCGGCGAGAGCTACACCTTC
>NA|TRBD2|TRBJ2-2|TRBV6-6|16
CASNPSSGSSTGELFF
TGTGCCAGCAACCCCTCCAGCGGGAGTAGCACCGGGGAGCTGTTTTTT
>NA|NA|TRBJ1-1|TRBV4-2|13
CASSQEPDTEAFF
TGTGCCAGCAGCCAAGAGCCCGACACTGAAGCTTTCTTT
>few|NA|TRBJ1-6|TRBV6-1|14
CAIRLGLLDSPLHF
TGTGCCATCAGGTTAGGCCTTCTTGATTCACCCCTCCACTTT
>NA|NA|TRBJ1-6|TRBV11-2|18
CASSLRAGGSSYNSPLHF
TGTGCCAGCAGCTTAAGGGCGGGGGGTAGCTCCTATAATTCACCCCTCCACTTT
>NA|TRBD1|TRBJ2-1|TRBV11-2|14
CASSLGTGLDEQFF
TGTGCCAGCAGCTTGGGGACAGGGTTAGATGAGCAGTTCTTC
>few|NA|TRBJ2-1|TRBV19|14
CASSLGGRSNEQFF
TGTGCCAGTAGTCTCGGTGGCAGAAGCAATGAGCAGTTCTTC
>NA|TRBD1|TRBJ2-5|TRBV25-1|16
CASSEWGTGVQETQYF
TGTGCCAGCAGTGAATGGGGGACAGGGGTTCAAGAGACCCAGTACTTC
>NA|NA|TRBJ1-3|TRBV28|13
CASTLWAGNTIYF
TGTGCCAGCACCCTTTGGGCTGGAAACACCATATATTTT
>NA|NA|TRBJ1-1|TRBV5-1|14
CASSLEVKGTEAFF
TGCGCCAGCAGCTTGGAGGTCAAAGGCACTGAAGCTTTCTTT